A single sample is the source of the 26 T cell receptor beta chains below, sequenced in a study of shared clonotypes between healthy human individuals. TCRdb's copy holds only in-frame clones and misses some; the assay was immunoSEQ multiplex PCR. The sample includes more than 2 million clones, roughly 95% seen only once; the top ten take about 1.7%. As defined, naive CD8 cells were CD45RO-negative and positively selected for CCR7, with terminally differentiated effector memory CD45RA+ cells excluded. Sequencing was performed on naive CD8+ T cells from PBMCs. The receptor source for this set is a man between 18 and 35 years old in good health. Some clones in this sample may be carry-over from other donors' samples.

The CDR3 sequence is CASSTPNTGELFF. The CDR3 DNA reads TGTGCCAGCAGTACACCGAACACCGGGGAGCTGTTTTTT. The rearrangement joins TRBV25-1 to TRBJ2-2, with D unresolved. V lost 5 bases to trimming and J lost 0 bases, with 4 bases between them. The germline V gene encodes CDR1 MGHDK and CDR2 SYGVNS. The CDR3 consists of 13 residues.

The V and J genes are TRBV28 and TRBJ2-2; D possibly corresponds to TRBD1 (6 bases). The V end lost 6 bases, the J end lost 7 bases, and 15 bases lay between the germline ends. This CDR3 has 14 amino acids. Germline assignment: CDR1 MDHEN and CDR2 SYDVKM. Written as DNA, the CDR3 is TGTGCCAGCAGCCCATCCCAGGGGTACGGGGAGCTGTTTTTT. This translates into CASSPSQGYGELFF.

This chain joins TRBV19 and TRBJ2-3; TRBD1 matches 9 bases. Per germline, CDR1 LNHDA and CDR2 SQIVND (reference sequence). J was trimmed by 6 bases and V by 0 bases; bases with no gene match: 4. The CDR3 runs 15 residues. The CDR3 region has the DNA TGTGCCAGTAGTATAGATCACAGGGGGCCTGATACGCAGTATTTT. Its protein product is CASSIDHRGPDTQYF.

J is TRBJ2-7 and V is TRBV15; the D gene is possibly TRBD1 (5 bases). Germline loops: CDR1 LNHNV, CDR2 YYDKDF (reference sequence). CDR3 length: 15 amino acids. Trimming took off 2 bases at V and 0 bases at J, with 11 bases between the two ends. The CDR3 DNA reads TGTGCCACCAGCAGATCCCTGACAGACTCCTACGAGCAGTACTTC. Translation gives CATSRSLTDSYEQYF.

This chain joins TRBV9 and TRBJ1-5; no reliable D call. The V gene lost 4 bases and the J gene lost 4 bases, with 15 bases spanning the gap. This CDR3 is built from 15 residues. The germline gives CDR1 SGDLS, CDR2 YYNGEE. CDR3 nucleotide sequence: TGTGCCAGCAGCCCAAGTCCCGAACCGAATCAGCCCCAGCATTTT. Translation: CASSPSPEPNQPQHF.

This clone has a single count. The chain has TRBV28 and TRBJ2-3; no definite D call. CDR1 and CDR2 from the germline V gene are MDHEN and SYDVKM. V was pared by 8 bases and J by 2 bases, with 14 bases between. The CDR3 runs 14 residues. The CDR3 DNA reads as TGTGCCAGCGCCACGGTCCAGTCCACAGATACGCAGTATTTT. Protein: CASATVQSTDTQYF.

This clone occurred once. The rearrangement links TRBV5-1 to TRBJ2-4; D is undetermined. The CDR3 spans 16 residues. Per the germline V gene, CDR1 is SGHRS and CDR2 is YFSETQ. Trimming removed 4 bases at V and 1 base at J, with 15 bases between. In DNA, the CDR3 is TGCGCCAGCAGCCCTTTCGGACCCCAGGCCAAAAACATTCAGTACTTC. Translation gives CASSPFGPQAKNIQYF.

J is TRBJ2-3 and V is TRBV7-8; 10 positions match TRBD2. Germline V CDR1 and CDR2: SGHVS, FQNEAQ. V dropped 2 bases and J dropped 5; count of bases not matched to a gene: 7. The CDR3 runs 16 residues. In DNA form, the CDR3 reads TGTGCCAGCAGCTTATTGACAGCGGGAGGGCGAGATACGCAGTATTTT. It encodes CASSLLTAGGRDTQYF.

This chain uses TRBV4-2 with TRBJ2-1; D remains ambiguous. The CDR3 sequence is 13 residues long. Germline CDR1 LGHNA, CDR2 YNFKEQ. Trimming pared 6 bases from V and 6 bases from J, leaving 12 bases between. The DNA of the CDR3 is TGTGCCAGCAGTCACATAGAATCCAATGAGCAGTTCTTC. Translating gives CASSHIESNEQFF.

Comments on this clone: This sample also contains other DNA sequences that code for the same CDR3. The genes are TRBV9 and TRBJ2-1, with TRBD2 as a possible D gene (6 bases). Trimming shortened V by 3 bases and J by 6 bases, and 7 bases separated the two germline ends. The CDR3 is 12 residues long. From germline, CDR1 is SGDLS and CDR2 YYNGEE. The CDR3 sequence: CASSAGLNEQFF. CDR3 nucleotides: TGTGCCAGCAGCGCGGGACTCAATGAGCAGTTCTTC. The complete variable domain, with remaining parts taken from reference TRBV9 and TRBJ2-1, reads DSGVTQTPKHLITATGQRVTLRCSPRSGDLSVYWYQQSLDQGLQFLIQYYNGEERAKGNILERFSAQQFPDLHSELNLSSLELGDSALYFCASSAGLNEQFFGPGTRLTVL.

V usage is TRBV5-1 and J usage is TRBJ2-7; D is possibly TRBD1 (6 bases). Trimming shortened V by 0 bases and J by 2 bases, and 15 bases separated the two germline ends. The V gene's germline CDR1 is SGHRS and CDR2 YFSETQ. The CDR3 has 16 amino acids. The CDR3 spells CASSLGARTVPYEQYF. The DNA of the CDR3 is TGCGCCAGCAGCTTGGGGGCCCGGACAGTACCCTACGAGCAGTACTTC. Using reference TRBV5-1 and TRBJ2-7 for the parts outside the CDR3, the full variable domain is KAGVTQTPRYLIKTRGQQVTLSCSPISGHRSVSWYQQTPGQGLQFLFEYFSETQRNKGNFPGRFSGRQFSNSRSEMNVSTLELGDSALYLCASSLGARTVPYEQYFGPGTRLTVT.

The J gene is TRBJ1-1, the V gene TRBV19; no definite D call. Deletions cut 7 bases from V and 2 bases from J, with 8 bases between. Germline CDR1 LNHDA, CDR2 SQIVND (reference sequence). The CDR3 runs to 12 residues. CDR3 in DNA: TGTGCCAGTATGGTCGGCAACACTGAAGCTTTCTTT. It is translated as CASMVGNTEAFF.

This chain connects TRBV28 to TRBJ2-1; 9 bases match TRBD1. J gave up 2 bases and V 6 bases, and 8 bases lay outside the gene matches. CDR1 is MDHEN, CDR2 SYDVKM, per germline. CDR3 length: 16 amino acids. CDR3 in amino acids: CASRDEQGAPYNEQFF. The CDR3 DNA reads as TGTGCCAGCAGGGATGAACAGGGGGCTCCCTACAATGAGCAGTTCTTC. Full variable domain (outside the CDR3, taken from reference TRBV28 and TRBJ2-1): DVKVTQSSRYLVKRTGEKVFLECVQDMDHENMFWYRQDPGLGLRLIYFSYDVKMKEKGDIPEGYSVSREKKERFSLILESASTNQTSMYLCASRDEQGAPYNEQFFGPGTRLTVL.

V gene TRBV27 combines with J gene TRBJ2-2; D is uncertain. The V end lost 3 bases, the J end lost 4 bases, and 12 bases lay between the germline ends. Germline V gene sequence: CDR1 MNHEY, CDR2 SMNVEV (reference sequence). The CDR3 is 15 residues long. The CDR3 DNA is TGTGCCAGCAGTTTCTCATTAGCTGTCACCGGGGAGCTGTTTTTT. This codes for CASSFSLAVTGELFF.

The rearrangement joins TRBV30 to TRBJ1-4; no clear D gene. Deletions cut 4 bases from V and 7 bases from J, with 10 bases between. This CDR3 has 12 residues. Per germline, CDR1 GTSNPN and CDR2 SVGIG (reference sequence). The CDR3 DNA reads TGTGCCTGGACATGGGGTGGTGAAAAACTGTTTTTT. This codes for CAWTWGGEKLFF.

The count of this clone is one. The V call is TRBV6-6, the J call TRBJ2-7; 11 bases fit TRBD1. Looked up from germline, CDR1 is MNHNY and CDR2 is SVGAGI (reference sequence). V dropped 5 bases and J dropped 4; count of bases not matched to a gene: 7. This CDR3 comprises 15 residues. The CDR3 DNA reads TGTGCCAGCAGTACGCGGACAGGGGGCGTGTACGAGCAGTACTTC. Translated: CASSTRTGGVYEQYF.

V usage is TRBV25-1 and J usage is TRBJ2-3, with D hard to call. The V gene's germline CDR1 is MGHDK and CDR2 SYGVNS. The length of the CDR3 is 11 residues. V lost 7 bases to trimming and J lost 6 bases, with 8 bases between them. CDR3 loop: CASIVGDTQYF. The CDR3 nucleotides are TGTGCCAGCATCGTAGGGGATACGCAGTATTTT.

V usage is TRBV7-9 and J usage is TRBJ2-1; 11 bases fit TRBD2. Germline V gives CDR1 SEHNR, CDR2 FQNEAQ (reference sequence). CDR3 length equals 19 residues. With 5 bases clipped from V and 0 bases from J, the junction kept 12 bases outside the gene matches. Here the CDR3 DNA reads TGTGCCAGCAGCGGAACCGCGGGTACTAGCGGGAGCTCCTACAATGAGCAGTTCTTC. It translates to CASSGTAGTSGSSYNEQFF.

The chain has TRBV6-5 and TRBJ2-1; no definite D call. Trimming stripped 6 bases from V and 8 bases from J, with 14 bases between. Germline CDR1 and CDR2: MNHEY and SVGAGI. The CDR3 has 13 amino acids. CDR3 DNA sequence: TGTGCCAGCAGAGCGACAAACTGGGATGAGCAGTTCTTC. It specifies CASRATNWDEQFF.

The V and J genes are TRBV19 and TRBJ1-2; TRBD1 matches 7 bases. The V and J ends lost 6 bases and 5 bases, in that order; junction bases with no gene match: 9. The CDR3 length is 14 residues. In germline, CDR1 is LNHDA, CDR2 SQIVND (reference sequence). The CDR3 nucleotides read TGTGCCAGTAGCCAAAACAGGGGACCGTATGGCTACACCTTC. Protein sequence: CASSQNRGPYGYTF.

This chain links TRBV7-9 with TRBJ2-7; possibly TRBD1 for D (6 bases). V gave up 6 bases and J gave up 2 bases, with 11 bases separating them. From germline, CDR1 is SEHNR and CDR2 FQNEAQ (reference sequence). This CDR3 spans 13 amino acids. The DNA of the CDR3 is TGTGCCAGCAGGACAGGCCCTACCTACGAGCAGTACTTC. This translates into CASRTGPTYEQYF.

The chain couples TRBV27 to TRBJ2-7, with D perhaps TRBD1 or TRBD2 (5 bases each). This CDR3 is 11 amino acids long. Germline V CDR1 and CDR2: MNHEY, SMNVEV (reference sequence). With 9 bases removed from V and 5 bases from J, the gap between germline ends came to 11 bases. CDR3 amino acids: CASRDGHEQYF. In DNA form, the CDR3 reads TGTGCCAGTCGGGACGGCCACGAGCAGTACTTC.

A single count supports this clone. This sequence joins TRBV9 and TRBJ2-7, with TRBD1 as a possible D gene (6 bases). Trimming removed 3 bases from V and 7 bases from J, with 11 bases in between. The length of the CDR3 is 12 residues. In germline, CDR1 is SGDLS, CDR2 YYNGEE. CDR3 protein: CASSGPGVEQYF. CDR3 nucleotides: TGTGCCAGCAGCGGACCAGGGGTGGAGCAGTACTTC.

This sequence joins TRBV27 and TRBJ1-1; D gene unclear. From germline, CDR1 is MNHEY and CDR2 SMNVEV (reference sequence). Trimming pared 2 bases from V and 3 bases from J, leaving 10 bases between. The CDR3 runs 14 residues. CDR3 DNA: TGTGCCAGCAGTTTAACGGGAGCCTACACTGAAGCTTTCTTT. Translating gives CASSLTGAYTEAFF.

The chain has TRBV28 and TRBJ1-4; a weak D match, TRBD1 (5 bases). The CDR3 has 16 amino acids. Per germline, CDR1 MDHEN and CDR2 SYDVKM. Trimming removed 1 base at V and 8 bases at J, with 17 bases between. CDR3 sequence: CASSLFGRGLGEKLFF. DNA of the CDR3: TGTGCCAGCAGTTTATTTGGGAGGGGTTTGGGGGAAAAACTGTTTTTT.

The rearrangement links TRBV27 to TRBJ1-5, with D perhaps matching TRBD1 (5 bases). CDR1 is MNHEY, CDR2 SMNVEV, per germline (reference sequence). This CDR3 is built from 15 residues. With 1 base removed from V and 4 bases from J, the gap between germline ends came to 11 bases. The DNA of the CDR3 is TGTGCCAGCAGTTTATTTAGGGGTCTGAATCAGCCCCAGCATTTT. Protein: CASSLFRGLNQPQHF.